This T cell receptor beta chain was profiled in a study of OX40 agonist ivuxolimab in advanced cancers. The assay was immunoSEQ multiplex PCR, and TCRdb's table has in-frame clones only and misses some. Here the sample spans fewer than 95,000 clones, about 87% being singletons. Whole-study results and caveats: The authors also found low normalized T-cell clonal expansion in some nonresponders. Averaging showed that CD8+ T cells had more expanded clones than CD4+ did. Among the least clonally expanded were partial responders at 0.1-3.0 mg/kg.

The CDR3 length is 14 residues. V was cut by 6 bases and J by 8 bases, with 17 bases left in between. Germline assignment: CDR1 SEHNR and CDR2 FQNEAQ (reference sequence). A remark on this clone: Its antigen is undetermined.

Autoimmune disease history or systemic immunosuppression excluded patients. The sequencing used CD4+ or CD8+ T cells sorted from blood, collected in a trial of the OX40 agonist ivuxolimab. The TCR comes from an adult with an advanced solid tumor such as melanoma, head and neck, liver or kidney cancer. The V gene is TRBV7-9, the J gene TRBJ2-1; D not certain. Written as DNA, the CDR3 is TGTGCCAGCAGGCTAATAGACGTCACCGATGAGCAGTTCTTC. Its protein is CASRLIDVTDEQFF.